Included here is one T cell receptor beta chain sequence, with context. The CDR3 loop spans 15 amino acids. The V end was cut by 4 bases, the J end by 6 bases, with 16 bases between. The germline gives CDR1 SGHTA, CDR2 FQGNSA. The source of the sample is a study of T cell responses to AZD1222 COVID-19 vaccine. Turning to the study itself: Combined were second doses at about 4 or about 12 weeks.

The method was immunoSEQ multiplex PCR; TCRdb's version includes in-frame clones alone and lacks a portion of them. The sample lists about 100,000 clones, roughly nine tenths seen once, with 16% in the top ten. This TCR was sampled from an adult in good health. V gene TRBV7-2 combines with J gene TRBJ2-1; D gene ambiguous. This specimen was peripheral blood, taken on day 0 of AZD1222 vaccination. CDR3 DNA: TGTGCCAGCAGCTGGGTTTTCGGCAGTCCCAATGAGCAGTTCTTC. It specifies CASSWVFGSPNEQFF. Supplemented by reference TRBV7-2 and TRBJ2-1, the full variable domain reads GAGVSQSPSNKVTEKGKDVELRCDPISGHTALYWYRQSLGQGLEFLIYFQGNSAPDKSGLPSDRFSAERTGGSVSTLTIQRTQQEDSAVYLCASSWVFGSPNEQFFGPGTRLTVL.